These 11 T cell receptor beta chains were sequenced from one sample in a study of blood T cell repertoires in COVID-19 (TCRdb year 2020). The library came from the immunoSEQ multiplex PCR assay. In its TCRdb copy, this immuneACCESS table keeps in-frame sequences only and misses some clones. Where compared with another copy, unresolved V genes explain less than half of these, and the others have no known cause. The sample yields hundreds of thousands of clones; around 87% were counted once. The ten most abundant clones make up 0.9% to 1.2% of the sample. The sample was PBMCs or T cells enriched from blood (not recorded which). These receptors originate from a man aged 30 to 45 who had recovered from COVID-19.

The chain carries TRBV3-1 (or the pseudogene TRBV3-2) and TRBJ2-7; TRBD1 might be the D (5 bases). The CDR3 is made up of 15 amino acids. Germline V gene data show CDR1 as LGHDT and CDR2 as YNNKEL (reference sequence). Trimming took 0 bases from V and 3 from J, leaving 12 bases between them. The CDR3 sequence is CASSQDLGASYEQYF. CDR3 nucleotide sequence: TGTGCCAGCAGCCAAGATTTAGGGGCCAGCTACGAGCAGTACTTC.

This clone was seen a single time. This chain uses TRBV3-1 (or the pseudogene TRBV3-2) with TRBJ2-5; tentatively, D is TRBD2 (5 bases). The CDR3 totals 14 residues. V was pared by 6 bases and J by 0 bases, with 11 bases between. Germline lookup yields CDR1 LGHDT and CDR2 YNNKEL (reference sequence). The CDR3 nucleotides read TGTGCCAGCAGAGAGACTACGTACCAAGAGACCCAGTACTTC. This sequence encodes CASRETTYQETQYF.

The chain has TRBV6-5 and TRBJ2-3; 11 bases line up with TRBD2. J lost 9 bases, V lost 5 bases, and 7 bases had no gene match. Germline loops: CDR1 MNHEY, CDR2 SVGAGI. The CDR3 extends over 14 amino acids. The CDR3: CASSQLAGGSTQYF. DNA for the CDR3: TGTGCCAGCAGTCAGCTAGCGGGAGGATCGACGCAGTATTTT.

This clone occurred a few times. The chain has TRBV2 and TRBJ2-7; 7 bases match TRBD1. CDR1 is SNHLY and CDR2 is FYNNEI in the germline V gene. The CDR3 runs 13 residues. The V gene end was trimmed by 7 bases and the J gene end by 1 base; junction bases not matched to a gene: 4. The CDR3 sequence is CASNRDRSYEQYF. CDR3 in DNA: TGTGCCAGCAACCGGGACAGATCCTACGAGCAGTACTTC.

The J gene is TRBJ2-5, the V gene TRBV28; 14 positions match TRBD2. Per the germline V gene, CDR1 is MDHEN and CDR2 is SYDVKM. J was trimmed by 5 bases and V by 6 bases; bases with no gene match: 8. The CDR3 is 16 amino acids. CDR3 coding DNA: TGTGCCAGCAGCCGACTAGCGGGAGGGCCGGTGGAGACCCAGTACTTC. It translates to CASSRLAGGPVETQYF. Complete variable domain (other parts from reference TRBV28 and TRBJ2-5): DVKVTQSSRYLVKRTGEKVFLECVQDMDHENMFWYRQDPGLGLRLIYFSYDVKMKEKGDIPEGYSVSREKKERFSLILESASTNQTSMYLCASSRLAGGPVETQYFGPGTRLLVL.

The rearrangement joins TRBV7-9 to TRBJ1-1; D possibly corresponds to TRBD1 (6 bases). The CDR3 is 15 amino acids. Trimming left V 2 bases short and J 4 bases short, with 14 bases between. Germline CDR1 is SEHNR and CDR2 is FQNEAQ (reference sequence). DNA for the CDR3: TGTGCCAGCAGCTTAAGGGGACAATCGGGCACTGAAGCTTTCTTT. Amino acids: CASSLRGQSGTEAFF.

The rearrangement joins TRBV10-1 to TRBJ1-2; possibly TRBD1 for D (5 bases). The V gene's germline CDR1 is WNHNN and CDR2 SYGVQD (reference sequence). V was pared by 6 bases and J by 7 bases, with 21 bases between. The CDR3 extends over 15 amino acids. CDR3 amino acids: CASRDKAVKMAGYTF. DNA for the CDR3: TGCGCCAGCAGGGACAAGGCCGTGAAGATGGCTGGCTACACCTTC.

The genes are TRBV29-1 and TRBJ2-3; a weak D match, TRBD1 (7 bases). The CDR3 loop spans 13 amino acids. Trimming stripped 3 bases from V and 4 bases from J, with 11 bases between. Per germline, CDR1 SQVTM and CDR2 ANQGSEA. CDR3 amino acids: CSVDSRGADTQYF. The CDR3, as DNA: TGCAGCGTTGATTCCAGGGGGGCAGATACGCAGTATTTT.

The chain's CDR3 is CASSQLTGSEQYF. The CDR3 DNA is TGTGCCAGCAGCCAACTGACAGGTTCCGAGCAGTACTTC. The genes are TRBV3-1 (or the pseudogene TRBV3-2) and TRBJ2-7; TRBD1 is a possible D gene (6 bases). There are 13 residues in the CDR3. Trimming left V 2 bases short and J 6 bases short, with 11 bases between. Germline assignment: CDR1 LGHDT and CDR2 YNNKEL (reference sequence).

The CDR3 sequence is CASSLGLAGGYQETQYF. The CDR3 nucleotides read TGCGCCAGCAGCTTGGGACTAGCGGGAGGGTACCAAGAGACCCAGTACTTC. The V gene is TRBV5-1, the J gene TRBJ2-5; 14 nucleotides line up with TRBD2. CDR1 and CDR2 from the germline V gene are SGHRS and YFSETQ. V was clipped by 0 bases and J by 0 bases; unmatched bases: 1. The CDR3 is made up of 17 amino acids.

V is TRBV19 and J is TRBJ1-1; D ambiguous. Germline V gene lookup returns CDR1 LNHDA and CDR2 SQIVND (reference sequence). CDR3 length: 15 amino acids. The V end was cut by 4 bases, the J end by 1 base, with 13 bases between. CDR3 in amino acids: CASSTSRGSNTEAFF. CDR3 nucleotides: TGTGCCAGTAGTACATCCCGGGGATCGAACACTGAAGCTTTCTTT. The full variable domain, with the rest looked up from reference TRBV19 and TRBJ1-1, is DGGITQSPKYLFRKEGQNVTLSCEQNLNHDAMYWYRQDPGQGLRLIYYSQIVNDFQKGDIAEGYSVSREKKESFPLTVTSAQKNPTAFYLCASSTSRGSNTEAFFGQGTRLTVV.